The T cell receptor (beta chain) described here comes from a study of shared clonotypes between healthy human individuals. Profiled with immunoSEQ multiplex PCR; TCRdb holds only in-frame clones, not every one. The table records about 1.5 million clones, around 98% of them present only once. The junction had 7 bases not matched to a gene; V was cut back by 4 bases and J by 5 bases. The CDR3 is 16 residues long. CDR1 is SGHRS, CDR2 YFSETQ, per germline. The J gene is TRBJ2-1, the V gene TRBV5-1; 12 bases align to TRBD2. Sequencing input: naive CD4+ T cells sorted from blood. Stated subset: CD45RA+ positively selected. The sequence was collected from a man aged 30 to 45 in good health. The CDR3 protein is CASSPEWTSGNNEQFF. CDR3 sequence (DNA): TGCGCCAGCAGCCCGGAGTGGACTAGCGGGAACAATGAGCAGTTCTTC.